This T cell receptor beta chain was sequenced for a study of blood T cell repertoires in COVID-19. Background on the study: Acute and convalescent COVID-19 samples came from the United States, Italy and Spain. From T cells, B-cell-depleted T cells, or PBMCs came the material, which was cDNA or gDNA.

CDR3 length: 17 residues. Unmatched junction bases numbered 16, after V lost 4 bases and J lost 5 bases. In germline, CDR1 is WNHNN, CDR2 SYGVQD (reference sequence). Per the authors' pipeline: Amplification with reference gene primers provided the estimates of nucleated cell counts. Profiling relied on immunoSEQ multiplex PCR, and the TCRdb table lists in-frame clones only, not all of them. V and J calls and clone size are as listed in that table; D and trimming were resolved from the DNA. The sample gives approximately 100,000 clones, roughly 88% of which show up once; 6.5% is in the top ten. Source material: peripheral blood. The source is a woman aged 55-70 years with acute or convalescent COVID-19. V usage is TRBV10-1 and J usage is TRBJ1-1; 7 bases are shared with TRBD1. The CDR3 DNA reads TGCGCCAGCAGTGGAACCACGACAGGGAAAAGGGGAACTGAAGCTTTCTTT. It translates to CASSGTTTGKRGTEAFF.